The 27 T cell receptor beta chains in this list originate from one sample, sequenced in a study of blood T cell repertoires in COVID-19. Produced via immunoSEQ multiplex PCR; TCRdb's table is partial and in-frame only. The sample carries about 160,000 clones, roughly 90% recorded once. Sequencing used peripheral blood. These receptors all stem from a woman between 65 and 79 years old with acute or convalescent COVID-19.

The chain joins TRBV7-2 to TRBJ1-5; D remains ambiguous. The CDR3 sequence is 13 residues long. From germline, CDR1 is SGHTA and CDR2 FQGNSA. Trimming shortened V by 1 base and J by 7 bases, and 8 bases separated the two germline ends. CDR3 sequence: CASSLGRTQPQHF. The CDR3 DNA is TGTGCCAGCAGCTTAGGGAGGACCCAGCCCCAGCATTTT.

This clone was seen a single time. CDR3 amino acids: CASFKAASPEQYF. The CDR3 nucleotides read TGTGCCAGCTTTAAAGCGGCCTCTCCCGAGCAGTACTTC. This chain links TRBV6-5 with TRBJ2-7; D perhaps matches TRBD2 (5 bases). Germline V lookup: CDR1 MNHEY, CDR2 SVGAGI. This CDR3 has 13 amino acids. Trimming shortened V by 8 bases and J by 6 bases, and 17 bases separated the two germline ends.

This chain joins TRBV11-2 and TRBJ2-7; D is undetermined. The CDR3 is made up of 16 amino acids. Trimming removed 0 bases at V and 9 bases at J, with 21 bases between. The germline V gene has CDR1 SGHAT and CDR2 FQNNGV. CDR3 region: CASSLDSPGFGGGQYF. The CDR3 DNA sequence: TGTGCCAGCAGCTTAGATTCTCCGGGTTTCGGCGGCGGGCAGTACTTC.

The rearrangement uses TRBV19 and TRBJ1-5; D possibly corresponds to TRBD1 (5 bases). The V end lost 7 bases, the J end lost 2 bases, and 15 bases lay between the germline ends. The V gene's germline CDR1 is LNHDA and CDR2 SQIVND (reference sequence). The CDR3 runs 15 residues. This chain's CDR3 is CASTVSRRGNQPQHF. CDR3 in DNA: TGTGCCAGTACCGTATCTCGCAGGGGCAATCAGCCCCAGCATTTT.

V gene TRBV7-3 combines with J gene TRBJ2-2, with a weak D call TRBD1 (6 bases). Trimming shortened V by 1 base and J by 3 bases, and 15 bases separated the two germline ends. This CDR3 comprises 17 residues. Germline values: CDR1 SGHTA, CDR2 FQGTGA. CDR3 in amino acids: CASSLNGRGADTGELFF. In DNA form, the CDR3 reads TGTGCCAGCAGCTTAAATGGCAGGGGTGCGGACACCGGGGAGCTGTTTTTT.

The gene calls are TRBV18 and TRBJ1-5; weak D call: TRBD1 (6 bases). The germline CDR1 and CDR2 sequences are KGHSH and LQKENI. This CDR3 comprises 15 residues. The V gene lost 2 bases and the J gene lost 0 bases, with 8 bases spanning the gap. Written as DNA, the CDR3 is TGTGCCAGCTCACCAAGCAGGGGTAGCAATCAGCCCCAGCATTTT. Amino acids: CASSPSRGSNQPQHF. Variable domain in full (rest from reference TRBV18 and TRBJ1-5): NAGVMQNPRHLVRRRGQEARLRCSPMKGHSHVYWYRQLPEEGLKFMVYLQKENIIDESGMPKERFSAEFPKEGPSILRIQQVVRGDSAAYFCASSPSRGSNQPQHFGDGTRLSIL.

This chain uses TRBV7-6 with TRBJ2-1, with a weak D call TRBD1 (6 bases). Germline-derived CDR1 and CDR2 are SGHVS and FNYEAQ. The V gene lost 3 bases and the J gene lost 6 bases, with 15 bases spanning the gap. The CDR3 is 15 residues long. CDR3 in amino acids: CASSLGASFSNEQFF. The CDR3 DNA follows: TGTGCCAGCAGCTTGGGGGCTAGCTTTAGCAATGAGCAGTTCTTC.

The chain recombines TRBV19 with TRBJ2-5; D perhaps matches TRBD1 (5 bases). V dropped 4 bases and J dropped 5 bases, with 14 bases sitting between them. Germline V gene sequence: CDR1 LNHDA, CDR2 SQIVND (reference sequence). This CDR3 is built from 14 residues. The CDR3 reads CASSTHRFSETQYF. CDR3 in DNA: TGTGCCAGTAGTACTCACAGGTTTTCGGAGACCCAGTACTTC.

V is TRBV24-1 and J is TRBJ2-2; tentative D call: TRBD2 (5 bases). The germline V gene has CDR1 KGHDR and CDR2 SFDVKD. Trimming took off 3 bases at V and 1 base at J, with 8 bases between the two ends. This CDR3 has 15 residues. CDR3 nucleotides: TGTGCCACCAGTGATGGACTGTTGAACACCGGGGAGCTGTTTTTT. The encoded protein is CATSDGLLNTGELFF.

This clone was counted a single time. The chain links TRBV6-6 to TRBJ1-3; 9 bases are shared with TRBD1. V shed 6 bases and J 1 base; nucleotides not matched to a gene: 7. The CDR3 is made up of 16 amino acids. CDR1 and CDR2 from the germline V gene are MNHNY and SVGAGI (reference sequence). CDR3: CASRLGQGGSGNTIYF. CDR3 coding DNA: TGTGCCAGCAGACTGGGACAGGGAGGGTCTGGAAACACCATATATTTT.

The rearrangement uses TRBV7-9 and TRBJ1-1; 7 positions match TRBD1. Per the germline V gene, CDR1 is SEHNR and CDR2 is FQNEAQ (reference sequence). J was trimmed by 5 bases and V by 4 bases; bases with no gene match: 7. The CDR3 sequence is 14 residues long. The CDR3 spells CASSWNQGDTEAFF. CDR3 sequence (DNA): TGTGCCAGCAGCTGGAACCAGGGGGATACTGAAGCTTTCTTT.

The chain joins TRBV10-3 to TRBJ2-1, with D perhaps TRBD1 (5 bases). CDR1 is ENHRY and CDR2 is SYGVKD in the germline V gene. The CDR3 has 16 amino acids. The V end was cut by 2 bases, the J end by 5 bases, with 16 bases between. The CDR3 sequence: CAISEVGRASHNEQFF. DNA of the CDR3: TGTGCCATCAGTGAGGTGGGCAGGGCATCCCACAATGAGCAGTTCTTC.

This rearrangement joins TRBV2 to TRBJ2-5; 9 bases align to TRBD2. CDR1 is SNHLY and CDR2 is FYNNEI in the germline V gene. The CDR3 contains 14 residues. Losses at the gene ends were 4 bases for V and 5 bases for J; bases not matched to a gene: 5. For the CDR3, the DNA is TGTGCCAGCAGTGGAGGCGGGAGGGTTGAGACCCAGTACTTC. This translates into CASSGGGRVETQYF.

The CDR3 DNA reads as TGTGCCAGTAAAGGAGCAATCAACTACAATGAGCAGTTCTTC. Translating gives CASKGAINYNEQFF. This rearrangement joins TRBV19 to TRBJ2-1; D ambiguous. The CDR3 covers 14 residues. Germline values: CDR1 LNHDA, CDR2 SQIVND (reference sequence). V lost 7 bases to trimming and J lost 3 bases, with 13 bases between them.

The V gene is TRBV20-1, the J gene TRBJ1-5; TRBD1 matches 9 bases. The length of the CDR3 is 17 residues. With 3 bases clipped from V and 3 bases from J, the junction kept 12 bases outside the gene matches. Germline V CDR1 and CDR2: DFQATT, SNEGSKA (reference sequence). The CDR3 here is CSASGTGTGRANQPQHF. The DNA of the CDR3 is TGCAGTGCTAGTGGAACCGGGACAGGGAGGGCCAATCAGCCCCAGCATTTT.

This clone was found once. CDR3: CASSPRGGPGQGIAYNEQFF. For the CDR3, the DNA is TGTGCCAGCAGCCCCCGAGGCGGACCGGGACAGGGGATCGCCTACAATGAGCAGTTCTTC. V and J are TRBV9 and TRBJ2-1; 10 nucleotides match TRBD1. The CDR3 is 20 residues long. Unmatched junction bases numbered 18, after V lost 4 bases and J lost 2 bases. Germline V gives CDR1 SGDLS, CDR2 YYNGEE.

The chain uses TRBV7-2 and TRBJ1-2; D is uncertain. The CDR3 spans 16 residues. Trimming stripped 1 base from V and 5 bases from J, with 17 bases between. Germline V CDR1 and CDR2: SGHTA, FQGNSA. The CDR3 DNA reads as TGTGCCAGCAGCTTAGTCCGGGGTGGGTTCGATTATGGCTACACCTTC. Translating it yields CASSLVRGGFDYGYTF.

The chain is built from TRBV6-2 or TRBV6-3 and TRBJ2-1; 14 nucleotides agree with TRBD2. With V trimmed by 2 bases and J by 2 bases, 2 bases remained unmatched. Germline CDR1 and CDR2: MNHEY and SVGEGT. The CDR3 is made up of 17 amino acids. The CDR3 loop reads CASSYGTSGRPYNEQFF. The CDR3 DNA is TGTGCCAGCAGTTACGGGACTAGCGGGAGACCCTACAATGAGCAGTTCTTC.

The V gene is TRBV28, the J gene TRBJ2-3, with TRBD2 as a possible D gene (7 bases). The V end was cut by 3 bases, the J end by 1 base, with 8 bases between. Germline V lookup: CDR1 MDHEN, CDR2 SYDVKM. The CDR3 totals 14 residues. The DNA of the CDR3 is TGTGCCAGCAGTTTGGGGGGGCGCACAGATACGCAGTATTTT. It codes for CASSLGGRTDTQYF.

The chain links TRBV28 to TRBJ2-6; no definite D call. Germline loops: CDR1 MDHEN, CDR2 SYDVKM. Trimming removed 3 bases at V and 0 bases at J, with 3 bases between. The CDR3 consists of 14 residues. The CDR3 nucleotides are TGTGCCAGCAGTTTGTACTCTGGGGCCAACGTCCTGACTTTC. It translates to CASSLYSGANVLTF.

A note on this clone: The same CDR3 is also encoded by other DNA sequences in this sample. The chain carries TRBV5-1 and TRBJ2-1, with D perhaps TRBD1 (5 bases). Germline V CDR1 and CDR2: SGHRS, YFSETQ. The CDR3 length is 13 residues. V was cut by 2 bases and J by 3 bases, with 6 bases left in between. CDR3 sequence: CASSFQGYNEQFF. The DNA for the CDR3 is TGCGCCAGCAGCTTCCAGGGCTACAATGAGCAGTTCTTC.

This clone was detected a few times. V is TRBV19 and J is TRBJ2-7; TRBD1 matches 7 bases. The CDR3 spans 16 residues. J lost 3 bases, V lost 1 base, and 9 bases had no gene match. Germline V gene data show CDR1 as LNHDA and CDR2 as SQIVND (reference sequence). DNA for the CDR3: TGTGCCAGTAGTATAGTAGGGACAGTGGGCATCTACGAGCAGTACTTC. This gives the protein CASSIVGTVGIYEQYF.

V gene TRBV30 combines with J gene TRBJ2-7; D uncertain. The V and J ends lost 2 bases and 4 bases respectively, with 6 bases between them. Germline CDR1 reads GTSNPN; CDR2 reads SVGIG (reference sequence). The CDR3 length is 11 residues. In DNA form, the CDR3 reads TGTGCCTGGAGTTACTCGTACGAGCAGTACTTC. Translation gives CAWSYSYEQYF. The variable domain in full, completed from reference TRBV30 and TRBJ2-7, reads SQTIHQWPATLVQPVGSPLSLECTVEGTSNPNLYWYRQAAGRGLQLLFYSVGIGQISSEVPQNLSASRPQDRQFILSSKKLLLSDSGFYLCAWSYSYEQYFGPGTRLTVT.

The rearrangement links TRBV18 to TRBJ1-6, with D possibly being TRBD1 (6 bases). V was pared by 0 bases and J by 4 bases, with 7 bases between. Per germline, CDR1 KGHSH and CDR2 LQKENI. The CDR3 covers 15 residues. CDR3 in DNA: TGTGCCAGCTCACCACCAGGACAGTATAATTCACCCCTCCACTTT. Its protein is CASSPPGQYNSPLHF.

The chain uses TRBV19 and TRBJ1-2; D call uncertain. Germline V CDR1 and CDR2: LNHDA, SQIVND (reference sequence). This CDR3 has 12 amino acids. The ends were cut back, 7 bases at V and 8 bases at J, with 14 bases in the middle. CDR3 sequence: CASNPPAGGYTF. The CDR3 DNA follows: TGTGCCAGTAATCCCCCTGCGGGCGGCTACACCTTC.

J is TRBJ1-5 and V is TRBV7-2; 9 bases agree with TRBD1. Germline V gives CDR1 SGHTA, CDR2 FQGNSA. The CDR3 consists of 15 residues. V was clipped by 1 base and J by 5 bases; unmatched bases: 3. CDR3 region: CASSLVGQGYQPQHF. For the CDR3, the DNA is TGTGCCAGCAGCTTAGTAGGACAGGGGTATCAGCCCCAGCATTTT.

The chain has TRBV6-4 and TRBJ2-2, with D possibly matching TRBD1 (6 bases). The CDR3 extends over 16 amino acids. CDR1 and CDR2 from the germline V gene are MRHNA and SNTAGT. V gave up 4 bases and J gave up 2 bases, with 14 bases separating them. The CDR3 coding sequence is TGTGCCAGCAGTGGGACAGCGACTGTTAACACCGGGGAGCTGTTTTTT. This codes for CASSGTATVNTGELFF.